This T cell receptor (beta chain) was captured by sequencing in a study of Ad26.COV2.S vaccination and SARS-CoV-2 variants. CDR1 and CDR2 from the germline V gene are MNHEY and SVGAGI. The CDR3 has 14 amino acids. Trimming stripped 5 bases from V and 7 bases from J, with 12 bases between. Clones were read by immunoSEQ multiplex PCR, and TCRdb kept only the in-frame ones, dropping some. The sample lists 430,000 or so clones, roughly nine tenths seen once, with about 2.7% in the top ten. The treatment was: some 20 received Ad26.COV2.S at low or high dose, single or two shots; 5 received placebo; per-sample allocation not given. It was on day 63 after the first vaccine or placebo injection that samples were taken.

The rearrangement links TRBV6-5 to TRBJ1-6; TRBD1 might be the D (5 bases). This receptor was identified in a person aged 18 to 65 who received the Ad26.COV2.S COVID-19 vaccine or a placebo. This specimen was peripheral blood, taken in a trial of Ad26.COV2.S vaccine versus placebo. CDR3 DNA: TGTGCCAGCAGTCAATGGGGGGACAATTCACCCCTCCACTTT. Its translation: CASSQWGDNSPLHF.